One T cell receptor beta chain is described in this entry. Its antigen remains unknown. This entry comes from a study of CD8+CD57+ T cells in acquired aplastic anemia. As for the study in general: Sorting CD4+ and CD8+ cells gave DNA averaging about 2.9 ug. Some 10 million reads were obtained on average for healthy donor CD4+ cells. Regarding the study as a whole: Some 31 CD8+ CDR3 sequences were shared between patients and controls.

Profiling of TCR beta VDJ combinations and CDR3 sequences used genomic DNA as template. TCRdb ran MiXCR on the reads and lists one entry per CDR3 protein. The sample holds just over 400,000 distinct CDR3 sequences, about 70% seen once. The V gene's germline CDR1 is SGHVS and CDR2 FNYEAQ. J lost 16 bases, V lost 2 bases, and 15 bases had no gene match. The CDR3 is 15 residues long. The material sequenced was sorted CD4+, CD8+, or CD8+CD57+ T cells (not recorded which) from PBMCs. J is TRBJ1-3 and V is TRBV7-6, with 9 bases identical to TRBD1. This receptor was obtained from a human donor in good health, serving as a control. Here the CDR3 DNA reads TGTGCCAGCAGCTTACGACAGGGGGTAAAGACCCACAACTATTTT. Its translation: CASSLRQGVKTHNYF.